This section outlines one TCR beta chain sequence together with its context. The data belong to a study of CD8+ T cells in alopecia areata. Extracted RNA was reverse transcribed, and the resulting cDNA served as sequencing template. Only in-frame clones appear in the TCRdb table, and some are missing; sequencing was by immunoSEQ multiplex PCR. The table includes about 250,000 clones, 60% detected once. The CDR3 is 14 residues long. After removal of 8 bases from V and 7 bases from J, the junction contained 6 bases not matched to a gene. In germline, CDR1 is MNHEY, CDR2 SMNVEV (reference sequence). This sample's treatment: oral pan-JAK inhibitor, 5-10 mg twice daily.

The V gene is TRBV27, the J gene TRBJ1-6; the match to TRBD1 covers 9 bases. The TCR originated in a human donor with alopecia areata. Sequences were derived from CD4+ T cells sorted from blood, sampled at week 52, from a patient treated with tofacitinib. CDR3 region: CASHGTGNNSPLHF. The CDR3 DNA sequence: TGTGCCAGCCATGGGACAGGGAACAATTCACCCCTCCACTTT.